Shown below are 2 T cell receptor beta chains from a single sample sequenced in a study of vaccination and CD4 T cells after COVID-19 (dated by TCRdb to between 2021 and 2022). These receptors have no identified antigens. What this sample's treatment or condition label stands for: roughly ten-day PBMC culture with coronavirus spike peptide pools or control peptides (ViraFEST assay). The library was made by PCR. The sequencer listed for this sample is Illumina iSeq 100. TCR sequencing of DNA from cultured CD4+ T cells used the Oncomine TCR Beta short-read assay at the Johns Hopkins FTIC core. TCRdb reprocessed the public reads (quality trimming at Q25 with fastp, clone calling with MiXCR) and kept in-frame beta chains. Each CDR3 protein appears once, grouped with its most common genes and DNA. This sample is represented by fewer than 20,000 distinct CDR3 sequences; about 61% of them were singletons. Of the sample, 11% falls within the top ten clones.

Sequenced sample: CD4+ T cells from blood, cultured in vitro. The receptors originated from a human donor who had recovered from COVID-19.

V and J are TRBV7-8 and TRBJ2-1; no definite D call. The CDR3 loop spans 16 amino acids. Germline CDR1 and CDR2: SGHVS and FQNEAQ. Trimming took 4 bases from V and 4 from J, leaving 17 bases between them. The CDR3 nucleotides read TGTGCCAGCAGCTCGAACCCCCCCGGCGGATACAATGAGCAGTTCTTC. Translating gives CASSSNPPGGYNEQFF.

This chain connects TRBV7-9 to TRBJ1-2, with D possibly matching TRBD1 (5 bases). The CDR3 totals 13 residues. V was trimmed by 5 bases and J by 4 bases, leaving 11 bases between them. CDR1 is SEHNR and CDR2 is FQNEAQ in the germline V gene (reference sequence). CDR3 amino acids: CASSVQDSYGYTF. Written as DNA, the CDR3 is TGTGCCAGCAGCGTGCAAGACAGCTATGGCTACACCTTC.